One sample yielded the 31 T cell receptor beta chains listed below, sequenced in a study of cytomegalovirus exposure and HLA in healthy donors. PCR employed 60 Vbeta and 13 Jbeta primers. Generated by immunoSEQ multiplex PCR, the TCRdb table keeps only in-frame clones and is missing some. This sample has more than 150,000 clones, with roughly 82% found just once. The source material was PBMCs. The receptors stem from a girl aged 2 to 9 in good health and CMV-seropositive.

The J gene is TRBJ2-2, the V gene TRBV6-6; D ambiguous. CDR3 length: 15 residues. Per the germline V gene, CDR1 is MNHNY and CDR2 is SVGAGI (reference sequence). Trimming pared 2 bases from V and 1 base from J, leaving 8 bases between. As DNA, the CDR3 is TGTGCCAGCAGTTACGGGCCAAAGAACACCGGGGAGCTGTTTTTT. Translated, it gives CASSYGPKNTGELFF.

The rearrangement links TRBV6-5 to TRBJ1-1; the D gene is possibly TRBD1 (5 bases). This CDR3 comprises 15 residues. Between the trimmed V and J ends, which lost 6 bases and 4 bases, there was a span of 18 bases. Looked up from germline, CDR1 is MNHEY and CDR2 is SVGAGI. For the CDR3, the DNA is TGTGCCAGCAGCCTTGGGGATGCGGGGCGCACTGAAGCTTTCTTT. This sequence encodes CASSLGDAGRTEAFF.

This clone occurred once. The gene calls are TRBV7-9 and TRBJ2-1; D is uncertain. The CDR3 totals 14 residues. Per germline, CDR1 SEHNR and CDR2 FQNEAQ (reference sequence). V lost 2 bases and J 9 bases, leaving 14 bases between the germline ends. CDR3 amino acids: CASSLWSLNCEQFF. The CDR3 nucleotides read TGTGCCAGCAGCTTATGGTCTCTAAACTGTGAGCAGTTCTTC.

This clone was detected once. This chain connects TRBV7-9 to TRBJ2-7, with 9 bases fitting TRBD2. From germline, CDR1 is SEHNR and CDR2 FQNEAQ (reference sequence). CDR3 length equals 14 residues. The trim removed 8 bases at V and 2 bases at J, leaving 7 bases unmatched. Here the CDR3 DNA reads TGTGCCAGCGCGGGGGGGAGCAGGCCCTACGAGCAGTACTTC. This gives the protein CASAGGSRPYEQYF.

Here the CDR3 DNA reads TGTGCCTGGAGCCTCAGGGGAAACACTGAAGCTTTCTTT. This encodes CAWSLRGNTEAFF. The V gene is TRBV30, the J gene TRBJ1-1; possibly TRBD1 for D (6 bases). This CDR3 has 13 residues. Trimming took 3 bases from V and 2 from J, leaving 10 bases between them. CDR1 GTSNPN and CDR2 SVGIG come from the germline V gene (reference sequence).

The J gene is TRBJ2-1, the V gene TRBV5-1; TRBD1 agrees at 9 bases. The germline V gene encodes CDR1 SGHRS and CDR2 YFSETQ. There are 16 residues in the CDR3. J was trimmed by 4 bases and V by 1 base; bases with no gene match: 6. CDR3 sequence (DNA): TGCGCCAGCAGCTTGAGATACAGGGGGCCATACAATGAGCAGTTCTTC. It codes for CASSLRYRGPYNEQFF.

The rearrangement uses TRBV7-3 and TRBJ2-7; tentatively, D is TRBD1 (6 bases). Trimming took 2 bases from V and 0 from J, leaving 8 bases between them. Germline V gene sequence: CDR1 SGHTA, CDR2 FQGTGA. The CDR3 loop spans 14 amino acids. The DNA of the CDR3 is TGTGCCAGCAGCTTACAGGGGAGCTCCTACGAGCAGTACTTC. Encoded protein: CASSLQGSSYEQYF.

This sequence joins TRBV15 and TRBJ2-1; 9 bases agree with TRBD2. V was pared by 0 bases and J by 4 bases, with 1 base of the junction left unmatched. Germline CDR1 and CDR2: LNHNV and YYDKDF (reference sequence). There are 15 residues in the CDR3. CDR3 in DNA: TGTGCCACCAGCAGAGAGCGGGAGGGGTACAATGAGCAGTTCTTC. It yields the protein CATSREREGYNEQFF.

The chain carries TRBV28 and TRBJ2-4; 8 bases map to TRBD2. The CDR3 is made up of 17 amino acids. V was clipped by 4 bases and J by 2 bases; unmatched bases: 10. The germline V gene has CDR1 MDHEN and CDR2 SYDVKM. The CDR3 DNA reads TGTGCCAGCAGTTCCTTTCCGGGAGGGGATACCAAAAACATTCAGTACTTC. Its protein is CASSSFPGGDTKNIQYF. Complete variable domain (other parts from reference TRBV28 and TRBJ2-4): DVKVTQSSRYLVKRTGEKVFLECVQDMDHENMFWYRQDPGLGLRLIYFSYDVKMKEKGDIPEGYSVSREKKERFSLILESASTNQTSMYLCASSSFPGGDTKNIQYFGAGTRLSVL.

The J gene is TRBJ1-1, the V gene TRBV30, with 7 bases that match TRBD1. CDR1 is GTSNPN, CDR2 SVGIG, per germline (reference sequence). This CDR3 has 15 residues. The V and J ends lost 1 base and 0 bases, in that order; junction bases with no gene match: 5. CDR3 DNA sequence: TGTGCCTGGAGTGGTAACAGGGGTATGAACACTGAAGCTTTCTTT. Translated: CAWSGNRGMNTEAFF.

Only a few counts were recorded for this clone. The V gene is TRBV6-5, the J gene TRBJ2-7, with TRBD1 matching 9 bases. The CDR3 loop spans 15 amino acids. Germline assignment: CDR1 MNHEY and CDR2 SVGAGI. V gave up 2 bases and J gave up 5 bases; unmatched junction bases: 7. The CDR3 protein is CASSYLGQGYHEQYF. The CDR3 region has the DNA TGTGCCAGCAGTTACCTGGGACAGGGTTACCACGAGCAGTACTTC.

The chain carries TRBV11-1 and TRBJ1-5; no clear D. Trimming left V 5 bases short and J 6 bases short, with 11 bases between. CDR3 length equals 13 residues. Germline assignment: CDR1 SGHAT and CDR2 FQDESV (reference sequence). The CDR3 reads CASSLEDGQPQHF. CDR3 DNA: TGTGCCAGCAGCCTGGAGGATGGTCAGCCCCAGCATTTT.

The chain links TRBV25-1 to TRBJ1-5; 9 bases are shared with TRBD1. This CDR3 is 17 amino acids long. V trimming: 6 bases; J trimming: 3 bases; junction bases outside the gene matches: 12. The germline CDR1 and CDR2 sequences are MGHDK and SYGVNS. CDR3 nucleotide sequence: TGTGCCAGCAGCGAAGCCGGGACAGGGTTTGACAATCAGCCCCAGCATTTT. Translation: CASSEAGTGFDNQPQHF.

This clone was counted between two and nine times. The chain uses TRBV6-6 and TRBJ1-6; D is ambiguous. Germline CDR1 MNHNY, CDR2 SVGAGI (reference sequence). The CDR3 runs 13 residues. With 6 bases removed from V and 9 bases from J, the gap between germline ends came to 12 bases. The CDR3 region has the DNA TGTGCCAGCAGACGCACCGAGAGTTCACCCCTCCACTTT. The encoded protein is CASRRTESSPLHF.

This rearrangement joins TRBV5-6 to TRBJ1-3; tentative D call: TRBD1 (5 bases). This CDR3 region has 15 residues. Germline CDR1 is SGHDT and CDR2 is YYEEEE. The ends were cut back, 2 bases at V and 0 bases at J, with 9 bases in the middle. The CDR3 loop reads CASSLDSISGNTIYF. The CDR3 nucleotides read TGTGCCAGCAGCTTAGACAGTATCTCTGGAAACACCATATATTTT.

This chain links TRBV5-1 with TRBJ2-1; the match to TRBD1 covers 7 bases. V lost 3 bases to trimming and J lost 3 bases; unmatched junction nucleotides: 6. The CDR3 is made up of 15 amino acids. Per germline, CDR1 SGHRS and CDR2 YFSETQ. Written as DNA, the CDR3 is TGCGCCAGCAGCTCGGTGACAGGGAACTACAATGAGCAGTTCTTC. It codes for CASSSVTGNYNEQFF.

This rearrangement joins TRBV28 to TRBJ1-2; D is uncertain. From germline, CDR1 is MDHEN and CDR2 SYDVKM. The ends were cut back, 5 bases at V and 4 bases at J, with 20 bases in the middle. CDR3 length: 16 amino acids. For the CDR3, the DNA is TGTGCCAGCAGTATATCCGTACCCGGAGGAAGCTATGGCTACACCTTC. Amino acid sequence: CASSISVPGGSYGYTF.

The V and J genes are TRBV11-2 and TRBJ1-1; a possible D gene is TRBD1 (6 bases). This CDR3 contains 15 residues. V dropped 1 base and J dropped 10 bases, with 19 bases sitting between them. Germline V gene sequence: CDR1 SGHAT, CDR2 FQNNGV. The CDR3 sequence: CASSLGTVPLRTAFF. The CDR3 DNA reads as TGTGCCAGCAGCTTAGGGACAGTTCCCCTCCGAACAGCTTTCTTT.

The V and J genes are TRBV5-6 and TRBJ2-1, with D hard to call. The CDR3 is 16 amino acids. Germline V gives CDR1 SGHDT, CDR2 YYEEEE. The V end was cut by 0 bases, the J end by 7 bases, with 17 bases between. For the CDR3, the DNA is TGTGCCAGCAGCTTGGGAGGAAAAGGTTGGTCAAATGAGCAGTTCTTC. Translating it yields CASSLGGKGWSNEQFF.

The table lists this clone with a few counts. The chain is built from TRBV5-1 and TRBJ1-2, with D possibly being TRBD1 (6 bases). Germline V CDR1 and CDR2: SGHRS, YFSETQ. There are 13 residues in the CDR3. The V gene lost 4 bases and the J gene lost 4 bases, with 11 bases spanning the gap. CDR3: CASSPGQSYGYTF. In DNA, the CDR3 is TGCGCCAGCAGCCCCGGACAGAGCTATGGCTACACCTTC.

This clone was observed a handful of times. The genes are TRBV2 and TRBJ1-5; D gene ambiguous. V was shortened by 3 bases and J by 9 bases, with 12 bases between the two germline ends. This CDR3 region has 13 residues. CDR1 and CDR2 (germline): SNHLY, FYNNEI. The CDR3 loop reads CASSDEGTGPQHF. Written as DNA, the CDR3 is TGTGCCAGCAGTGACGAGGGTACGGGGCCCCAGCATTTT. The whole variable domain, filled in from reference TRBV2 and TRBJ1-5, reads EPEVTQTPSHQVTQMGQEVILRCVPISNHLYFYWYRQILGQKVEFLVSFYNNEISEKSEIFDDQFSVERPDGSNFTLKIRSTKLEDSAMYFCASSDEGTGPQHFGDGTRLSIL.

This rearrangement joins TRBV10-1 to TRBJ1-5; D gene ambiguous. The V gene lost 3 bases and the J gene lost 5 bases, with 11 bases spanning the gap. The germline gives CDR1 WNHNN, CDR2 SYGVQD (reference sequence). The CDR3 extends over 14 amino acids. The CDR3 nucleotides read TGCGCCAGCAGTGAATTGCACACAGATCAGCCCCAGCATTTT. This encodes CASSELHTDQPQHF.

This chain connects TRBV10-3 to TRBJ1-5, with D uncertain. Germline V CDR1 and CDR2: ENHRY, SYGVKD. The CDR3 sequence is 12 residues long. V was trimmed by 3 bases and J by 11 bases, leaving 11 bases between them. The DNA of the CDR3 is TGTGCCATCAGTGATTCGGGGTGGGCCCAGCATTTT. This codes for CAISDSGWAQHF.

The chain couples TRBV18 to TRBJ2-7, with 10 bases lining up with TRBD2. The V gene's germline CDR1 is KGHSH and CDR2 LQKENI. Trimming at V came to 6 bases and at J to 6 bases, leaving 8 bases not matched to a gene. The CDR3 covers 14 residues. DNA for the CDR3: TGTGCCAGCTCTCGGAGCGGGGGGGGGCGCGAGCAGTACTTC. It encodes CASSRSGGGREQYF.

The CDR3 coding sequence is TGTGCCAGTAGTATACAGGGGCAAGGGACTGAAGCTTTCTTT. Translated: CASSIQGQGTEAFF. J is TRBJ1-1 and V is TRBV19, with D tentatively TRBD1 (6 bases). The V gene's germline CDR1 is LNHDA and CDR2 SQIVND (reference sequence). Trimming left V 2 bases short and J 5 bases short, with 12 bases between. The CDR3 runs to 14 residues.

About this clone itself: Lacking the conserved final phenylalanine or tryptophan, this CDR3 likely reflects a read error. It is unclear where the CDR3 begins or ends on the DNA, so no DNA is shown, and the CDR3 is as TCRdb lists it. V and J are TRBV4-1 and TRBJ2-7; the table's TRBD2 call for D was not verified on the DNA. The CDR3 comprises 12 residues, both ends counted. Looked up from germline, CDR1 is MGHRA and CDR2 is YSYEKL. The CDR3: CASSQEPTSGRC.

The J gene is TRBJ2-2, the V gene TRBV5-4; TRBD2 might be the D (7 bases). Germline V gene sequence: CDR1 SGHNT, CDR2 YYREEE (reference sequence). The CDR3 loop spans 14 amino acids. V gave up 4 bases and J gave up 4 bases, with 11 bases separating them. The CDR3 reads CASSPGGFTGELFF. CDR3 in DNA: TGTGCCAGCAGCCCGGGGGGCTTCACCGGGGAGCTGTTTTTT.

The V and J genes are TRBV2 and TRBJ2-1; 9 bases agree with TRBD2. CDR3 size: 16 residues. J was trimmed by 9 bases and V by 9 bases; bases with no gene match: 18. Germline V gives CDR1 SNHLY, CDR2 FYNNEI. CDR3 loop: CASSSGIVSLLGEQFF. In DNA, the CDR3 is TGTGCCAGTTCTAGCGGGATCGTATCTCTCTTAGGTGAGCAGTTCTTC.

This clone was observed a handful of times. V is TRBV2 and J is TRBJ2-1; TRBD2 agrees at 8 bases. Germline CDR1 reads SNHLY; CDR2 reads FYNNEI. The length of the CDR3 is 14 residues. The V segment lost 6 bases and the J segment 2 bases; nucleotides outside the gene matches: 3. The CDR3 region has the DNA TGTGCCAGCAGGCGGACTAGCCCCTACAATGAGCAGTTCTTC. This translates into CASRRTSPYNEQFF.

The genes are TRBV5-5 and TRBJ1-2; no firm D call. Germline CDR1 and CDR2: SGHKS and YYEKEE (reference sequence). The V and J ends lost 0 bases and 4 bases respectively, with 10 bases between them. This CDR3 spans 14 amino acids. The CDR3 loop is CASSLVTATYGYTF. DNA of the CDR3: TGTGCCAGCAGCTTGGTTACAGCTACCTATGGCTACACCTTC.

The genes are TRBV28 and TRBJ1-1; D gene ambiguous. Deletions cut 3 bases from V and 4 bases from J, with 12 bases between. Germline V CDR1 and CDR2: MDHEN, SYDVKM. The CDR3 spans 14 residues. The CDR3 DNA sequence: TGTGCCAGCAGTTTTCAGTCCCCTGGCACTGAAGCTTTCTTT. Residues: CASSFQSPGTEAFF.